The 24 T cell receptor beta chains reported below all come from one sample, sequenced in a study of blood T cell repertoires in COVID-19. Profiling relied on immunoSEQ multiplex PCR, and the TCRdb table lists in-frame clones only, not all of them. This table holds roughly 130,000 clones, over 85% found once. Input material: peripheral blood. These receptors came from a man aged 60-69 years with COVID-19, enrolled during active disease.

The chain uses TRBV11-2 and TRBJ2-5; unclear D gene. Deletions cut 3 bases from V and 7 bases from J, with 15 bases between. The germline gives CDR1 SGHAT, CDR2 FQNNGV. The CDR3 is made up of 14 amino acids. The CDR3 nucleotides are TGTGCCAGCAGCTTCCTCTCGACTGAGTGGACCCAGTACTTC. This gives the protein CASSFLSTEWTQYF.

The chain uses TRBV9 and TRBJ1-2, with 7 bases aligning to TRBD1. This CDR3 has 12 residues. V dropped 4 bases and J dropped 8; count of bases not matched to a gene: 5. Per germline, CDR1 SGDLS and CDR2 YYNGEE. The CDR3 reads CASSSQGQGYTF. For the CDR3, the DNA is TGTGCCAGCAGCTCACAGGGGCAAGGCTACACCTTC.

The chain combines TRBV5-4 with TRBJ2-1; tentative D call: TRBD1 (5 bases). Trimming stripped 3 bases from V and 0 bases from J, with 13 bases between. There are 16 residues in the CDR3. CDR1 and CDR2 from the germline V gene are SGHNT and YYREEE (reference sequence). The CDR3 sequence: CASSSQGARSYNEQFF. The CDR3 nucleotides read TGTGCCAGCAGCTCCCAGGGCGCCCGCTCCTACAATGAGCAGTTCTTC.

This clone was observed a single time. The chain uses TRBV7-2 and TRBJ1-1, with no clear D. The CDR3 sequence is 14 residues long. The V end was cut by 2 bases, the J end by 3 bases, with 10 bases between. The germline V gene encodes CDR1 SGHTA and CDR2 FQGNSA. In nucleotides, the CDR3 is TGTGCCAGCAGCTTATCGTCGGGGTACACTGAAGCTTTCTTT. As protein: CASSLSSGYTEAFF.

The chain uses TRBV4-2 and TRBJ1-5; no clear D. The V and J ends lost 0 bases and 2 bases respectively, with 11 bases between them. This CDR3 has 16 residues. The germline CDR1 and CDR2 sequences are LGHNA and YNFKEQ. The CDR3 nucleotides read TGTGCCAGCAGCCAAGACCCGGGATTGGGCAATCAGCCCCAGCATTTT. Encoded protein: CASSQDPGLGNQPQHF.

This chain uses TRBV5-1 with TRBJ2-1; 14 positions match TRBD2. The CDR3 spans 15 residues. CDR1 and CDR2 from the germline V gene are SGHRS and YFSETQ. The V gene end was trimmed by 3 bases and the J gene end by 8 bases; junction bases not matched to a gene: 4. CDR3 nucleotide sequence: TGCGCCAGCAGCTGGGGGACTAGCGGGAGCCATGAGCAGTTCTTC. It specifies CASSWGTSGSHEQFF.

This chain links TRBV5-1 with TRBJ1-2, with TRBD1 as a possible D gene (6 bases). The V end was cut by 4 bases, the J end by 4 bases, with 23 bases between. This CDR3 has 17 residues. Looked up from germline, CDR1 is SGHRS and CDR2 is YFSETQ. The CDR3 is CASSRDNSGWWVYGYTF. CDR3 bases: TGCGCCAGCAGCCGGGACAATTCCGGGTGGTGGGTCTATGGCTACACCTTC.

Written as DNA, the CDR3 is TGTGCCAGCAGCCAAGATGGGACAACGAACACTGAAGCTTTCTTT. Its protein product is CASSQDGTTNTEAFF. The chain joins TRBV3-1 (or the pseudogene TRBV3-2) to TRBJ1-1; D is perhaps TRBD1 (6 bases). This CDR3 is 15 amino acids long. Trimming stripped 0 bases from V and 1 base from J, with 9 bases between. Germline V gives CDR1 LGHDT, CDR2 YNNKEL (reference sequence).

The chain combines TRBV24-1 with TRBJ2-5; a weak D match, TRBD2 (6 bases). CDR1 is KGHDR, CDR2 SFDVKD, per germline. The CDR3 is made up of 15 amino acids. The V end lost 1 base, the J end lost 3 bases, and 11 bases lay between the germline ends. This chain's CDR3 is CATSDFSEGKETQYF. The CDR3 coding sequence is TGTGCCACCAGTGATTTCTCGGAGGGTAAAGAGACCCAGTACTTC.

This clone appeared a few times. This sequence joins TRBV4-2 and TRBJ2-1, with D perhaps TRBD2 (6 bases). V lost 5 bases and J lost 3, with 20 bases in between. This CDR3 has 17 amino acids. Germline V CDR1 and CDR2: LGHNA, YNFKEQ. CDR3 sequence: CASSFEGRRAIYNEQFF. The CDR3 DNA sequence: TGTGCCAGCAGCTTTGAAGGGAGGAGGGCCATCTACAATGAGCAGTTCTTC.

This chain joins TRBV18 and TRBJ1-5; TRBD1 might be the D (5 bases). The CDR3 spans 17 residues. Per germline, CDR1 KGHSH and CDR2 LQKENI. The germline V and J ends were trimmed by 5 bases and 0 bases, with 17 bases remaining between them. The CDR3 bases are TGTGCCAGCTCAACGGGGCGGGGAGGGGATAGCAATCAGCCCCAGCATTTT. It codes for CASSTGRGGDSNQPQHF.

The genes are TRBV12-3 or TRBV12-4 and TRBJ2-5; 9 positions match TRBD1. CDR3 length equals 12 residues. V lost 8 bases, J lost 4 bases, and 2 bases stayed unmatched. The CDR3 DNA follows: TGTGCCAGCGGGACAGGGATAGAGACCCAGTACTTC. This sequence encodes CASGTGIETQYF.

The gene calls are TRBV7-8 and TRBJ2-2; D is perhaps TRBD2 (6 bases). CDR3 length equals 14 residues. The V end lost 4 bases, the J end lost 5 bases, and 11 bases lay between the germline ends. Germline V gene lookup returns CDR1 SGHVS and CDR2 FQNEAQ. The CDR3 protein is CASSSELATGELFF. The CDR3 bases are TGTGCCAGCAGCTCCGAACTAGCTACCGGGGAGCTGTTTTTT. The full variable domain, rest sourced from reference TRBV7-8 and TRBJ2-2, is GAGVSQSPRYKVAKRGQDVALRCDPISGHVSLFWYQQALGQGPEFLTYFQNEAQLDKSGLPSDRFFAERPEGSVSTLKIQRTQQEDSAVYLCASSSELATGELFFGEGSRLTVL.

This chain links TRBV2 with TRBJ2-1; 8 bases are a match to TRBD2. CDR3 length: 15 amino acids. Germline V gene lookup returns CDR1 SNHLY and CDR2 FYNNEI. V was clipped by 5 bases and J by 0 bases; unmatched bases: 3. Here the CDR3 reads CASSIAGGSYNEQFF. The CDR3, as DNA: TGTGCCAGCAGTATCGCGGGGGGCTCCTACAATGAGCAGTTCTTC.

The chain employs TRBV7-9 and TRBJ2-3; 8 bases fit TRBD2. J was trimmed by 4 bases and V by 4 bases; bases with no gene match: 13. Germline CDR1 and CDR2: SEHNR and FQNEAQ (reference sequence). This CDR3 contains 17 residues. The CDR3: CASSSVWGAGGSDTQYF. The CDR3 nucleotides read TGTGCCAGCAGCTCCGTCTGGGGGGCGGGAGGCTCAGATACGCAGTATTTT.

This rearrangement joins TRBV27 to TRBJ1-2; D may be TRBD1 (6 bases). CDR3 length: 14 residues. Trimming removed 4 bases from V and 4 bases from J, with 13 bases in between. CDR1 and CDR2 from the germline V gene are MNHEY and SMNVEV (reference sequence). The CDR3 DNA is TGTGCCAGCAGTTATACGGGGGGGCTCTATGGCTACACCTTC. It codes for CASSYTGGLYGYTF.

The CDR3 sequence is CASSQGGGYTF. CDR3 DNA: TGTGCCAGCAGCCAAGGGGGCGGCTACACCTTC. V usage is TRBV3-1 (or the pseudogene TRBV3-2) and J usage is TRBJ1-2; D is possibly TRBD1 (5 bases). The V gene's germline CDR1 is LGHDT and CDR2 YNNKEL (reference sequence). Deletions cut 1 base from V and 8 bases from J, with 5 bases between. The CDR3 loop spans 11 amino acids.

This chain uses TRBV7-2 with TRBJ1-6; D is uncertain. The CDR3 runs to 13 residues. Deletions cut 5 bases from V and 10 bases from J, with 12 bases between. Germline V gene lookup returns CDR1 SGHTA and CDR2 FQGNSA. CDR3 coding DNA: TGTGCCAGCAGCCCCGCGGGCAAGTCACCCCTCCACTTT. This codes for CASSPAGKSPLHF.

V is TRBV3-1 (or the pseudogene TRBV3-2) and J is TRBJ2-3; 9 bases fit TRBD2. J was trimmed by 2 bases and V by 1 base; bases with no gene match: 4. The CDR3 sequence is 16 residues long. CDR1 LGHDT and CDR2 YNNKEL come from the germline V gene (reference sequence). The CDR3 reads CASSQVAGGPTDTQYF. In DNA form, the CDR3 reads TGTGCCAGCAGCCAAGTCGCGGGAGGGCCCACAGATACGCAGTATTTT.

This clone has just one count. The CDR3 DNA is TGTGCCAGCAGTTTTCGACGTGGAGGATACCAAGAGACCCAGTACTTC. Its translation: CASSFRRGGYQETQYF. This chain joins TRBV6-5 and TRBJ2-5; D possibly corresponds to TRBD2 (5 bases). Germline V CDR1 and CDR2: MNHEY, SVGAGI. Deletions cut 4 bases from V and 0 bases from J, with 15 bases between. The CDR3 is made up of 16 amino acids.

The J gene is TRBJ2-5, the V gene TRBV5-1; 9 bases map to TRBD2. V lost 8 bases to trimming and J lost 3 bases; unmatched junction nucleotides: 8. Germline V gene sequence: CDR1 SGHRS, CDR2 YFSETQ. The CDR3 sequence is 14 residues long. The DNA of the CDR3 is TGCGCCAGTTCTGGGTCTAGCGGGAAAGAGACCCAGTACTTC. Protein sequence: CASSGSSGKETQYF.

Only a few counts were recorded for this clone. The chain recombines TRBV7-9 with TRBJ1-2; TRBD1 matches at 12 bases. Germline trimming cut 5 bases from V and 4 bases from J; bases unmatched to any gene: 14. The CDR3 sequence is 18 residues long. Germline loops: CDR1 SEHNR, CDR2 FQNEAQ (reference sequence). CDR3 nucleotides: TGTGCCAGCAGCCGTACCCCGTTTCCGGGACAGGGGGCCTATGGCTACACCTTC. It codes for CASSRTPFPGQGAYGYTF. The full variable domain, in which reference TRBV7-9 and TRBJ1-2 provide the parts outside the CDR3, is DTGVSQNPRHKITKRGQNVTFRCDPISEHNRLYWYRQTLGQGPEFLTYFQNEAQLEKSRLLSDRFSAERPKGSFSTLEIQRTEQGDSAMYLCASSRTPFPGQGAYGYTFGSGTRLTVV.

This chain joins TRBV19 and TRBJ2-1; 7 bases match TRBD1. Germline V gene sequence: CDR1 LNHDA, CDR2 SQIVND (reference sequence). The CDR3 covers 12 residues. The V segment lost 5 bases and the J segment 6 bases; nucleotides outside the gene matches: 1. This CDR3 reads CASSAGGNEQFF. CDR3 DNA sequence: TGTGCCAGTAGTGCAGGGGGCAATGAGCAGTTCTTC. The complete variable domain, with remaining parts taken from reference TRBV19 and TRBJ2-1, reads DGGITQSPKYLFRKEGQNVTLSCEQNLNHDAMYWYRQDPGQGLRLIYYSQIVNDFQKGDIAEGYSVSREKKESFPLTVTSAQKNPTAFYLCASSAGGNEQFFGPGTRLTVL.

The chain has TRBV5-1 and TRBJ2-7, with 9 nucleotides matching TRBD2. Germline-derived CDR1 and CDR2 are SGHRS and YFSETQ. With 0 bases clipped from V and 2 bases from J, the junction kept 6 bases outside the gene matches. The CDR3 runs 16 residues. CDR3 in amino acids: CASSLGPSGNPYEQYF. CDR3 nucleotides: TGCGCCAGCAGCTTGGGTCCTAGCGGGAACCCCTACGAGCAGTACTTC. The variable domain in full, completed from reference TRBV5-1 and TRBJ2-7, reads KAGVTQTPRYLIKTRGQQVTLSCSPISGHRSVSWYQQTPGQGLQFLFEYFSETQRNKGNFPGRFSGRQFSNSRSEMNVSTLELGDSALYLCASSLGPSGNPYEQYFGPGTRLTVT.